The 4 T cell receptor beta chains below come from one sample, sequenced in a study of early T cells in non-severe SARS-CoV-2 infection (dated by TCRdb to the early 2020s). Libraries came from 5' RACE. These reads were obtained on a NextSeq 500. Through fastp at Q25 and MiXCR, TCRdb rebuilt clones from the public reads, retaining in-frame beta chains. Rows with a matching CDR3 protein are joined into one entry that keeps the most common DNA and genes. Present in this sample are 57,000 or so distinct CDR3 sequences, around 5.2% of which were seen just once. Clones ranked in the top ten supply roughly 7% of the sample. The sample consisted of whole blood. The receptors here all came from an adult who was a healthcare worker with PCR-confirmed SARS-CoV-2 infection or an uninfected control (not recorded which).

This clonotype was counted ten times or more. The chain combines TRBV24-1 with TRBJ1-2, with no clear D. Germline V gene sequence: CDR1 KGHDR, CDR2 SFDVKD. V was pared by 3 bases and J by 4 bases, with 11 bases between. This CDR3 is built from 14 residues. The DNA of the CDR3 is TGTGCCACCAGTGATATCGGGAGCGGCTATGGCTACACCTTC. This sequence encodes CATSDIGSGYGYTF.

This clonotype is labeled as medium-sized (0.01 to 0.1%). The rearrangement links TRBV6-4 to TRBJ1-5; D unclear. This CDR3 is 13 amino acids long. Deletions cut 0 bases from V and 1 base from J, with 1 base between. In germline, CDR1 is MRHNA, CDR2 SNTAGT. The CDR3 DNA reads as TGTGCCAGCAGTGACTCCAGCAATCAGCCCCAGCATTTT. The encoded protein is CASSDSSNQPQHF.

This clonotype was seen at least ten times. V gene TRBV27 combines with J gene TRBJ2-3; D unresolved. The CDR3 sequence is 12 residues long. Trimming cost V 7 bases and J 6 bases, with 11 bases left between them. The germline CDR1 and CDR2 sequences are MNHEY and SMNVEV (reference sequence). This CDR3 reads CASTHPPDTQYF. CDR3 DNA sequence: TGTGCCAGCACCCATCCCCCCGATACGCAGTATTTT.

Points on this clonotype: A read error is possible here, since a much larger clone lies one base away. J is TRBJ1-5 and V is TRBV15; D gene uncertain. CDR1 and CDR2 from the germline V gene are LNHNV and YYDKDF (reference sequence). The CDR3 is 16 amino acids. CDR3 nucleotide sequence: TGTGCCTCCAGCAGAACTGGACCGGCAGAGGATGAGCCCCAGCATTTT. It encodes CASSRTGPAEDEPQHF.